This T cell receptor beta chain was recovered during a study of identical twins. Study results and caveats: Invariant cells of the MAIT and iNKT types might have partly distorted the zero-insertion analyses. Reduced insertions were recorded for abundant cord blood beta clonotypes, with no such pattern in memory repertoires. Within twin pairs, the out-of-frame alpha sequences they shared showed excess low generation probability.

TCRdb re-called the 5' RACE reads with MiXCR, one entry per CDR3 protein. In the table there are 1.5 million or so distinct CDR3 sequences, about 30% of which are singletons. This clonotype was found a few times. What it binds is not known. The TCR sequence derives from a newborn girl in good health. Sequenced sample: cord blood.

In DNA, the CDR3 is TGTGCCAGCAGCGTACGGGCCATCGCGGTGTCGACGCAGTATTTT. It yields the protein CASSVRAIAVSTQYF. The chain recombines TRBV9 with TRBJ2-3; D is ambiguous. Germline loops: CDR1 SGDLS, CDR2 YYNGEE. V was clipped by 1 base and J by 9 bases, with 18 bases between them. CDR3 length: 15 amino acids.